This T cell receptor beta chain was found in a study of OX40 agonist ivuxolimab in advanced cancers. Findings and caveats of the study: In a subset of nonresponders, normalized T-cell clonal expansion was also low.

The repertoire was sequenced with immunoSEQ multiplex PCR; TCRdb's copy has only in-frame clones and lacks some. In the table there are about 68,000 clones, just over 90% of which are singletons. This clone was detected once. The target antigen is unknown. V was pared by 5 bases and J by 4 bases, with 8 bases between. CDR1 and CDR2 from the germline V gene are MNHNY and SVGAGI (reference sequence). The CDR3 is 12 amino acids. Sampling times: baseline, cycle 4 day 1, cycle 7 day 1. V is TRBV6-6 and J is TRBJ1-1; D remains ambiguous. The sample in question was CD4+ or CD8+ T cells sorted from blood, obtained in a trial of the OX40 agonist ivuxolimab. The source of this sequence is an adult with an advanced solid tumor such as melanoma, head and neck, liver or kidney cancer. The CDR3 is CASSMGATEAFF. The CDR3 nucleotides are TGTGCCAGCAGTATGGGAGCCACTGAAGCTTTCTTT.